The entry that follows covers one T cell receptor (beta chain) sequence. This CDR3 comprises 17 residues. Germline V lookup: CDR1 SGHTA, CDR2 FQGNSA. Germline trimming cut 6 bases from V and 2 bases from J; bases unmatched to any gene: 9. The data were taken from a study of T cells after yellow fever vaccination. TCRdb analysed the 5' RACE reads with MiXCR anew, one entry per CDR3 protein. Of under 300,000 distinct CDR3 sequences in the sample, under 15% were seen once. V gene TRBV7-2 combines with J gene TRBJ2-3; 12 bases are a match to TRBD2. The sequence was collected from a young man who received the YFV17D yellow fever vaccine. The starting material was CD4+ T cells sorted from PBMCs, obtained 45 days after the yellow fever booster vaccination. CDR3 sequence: CASSSRRTSGITDTQYF. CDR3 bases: TGTGCCAGCAGTTCACGCCGGACTAGCGGGATCACAGATACGCAGTATTTT.